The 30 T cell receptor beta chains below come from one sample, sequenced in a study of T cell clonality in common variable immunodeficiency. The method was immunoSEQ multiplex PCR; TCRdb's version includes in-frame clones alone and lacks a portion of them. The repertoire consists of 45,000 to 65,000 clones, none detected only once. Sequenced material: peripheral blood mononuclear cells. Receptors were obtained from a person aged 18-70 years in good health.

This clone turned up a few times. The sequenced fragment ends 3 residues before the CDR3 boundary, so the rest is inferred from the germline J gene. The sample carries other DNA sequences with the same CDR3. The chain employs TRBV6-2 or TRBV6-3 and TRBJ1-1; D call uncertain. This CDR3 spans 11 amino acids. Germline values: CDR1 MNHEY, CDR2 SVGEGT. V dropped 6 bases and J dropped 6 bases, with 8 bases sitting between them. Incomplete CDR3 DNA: TGTGCCAGCAGCCAAGGTGCTGAA. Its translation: CASSQGAE. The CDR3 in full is CASSQGAEAFF.

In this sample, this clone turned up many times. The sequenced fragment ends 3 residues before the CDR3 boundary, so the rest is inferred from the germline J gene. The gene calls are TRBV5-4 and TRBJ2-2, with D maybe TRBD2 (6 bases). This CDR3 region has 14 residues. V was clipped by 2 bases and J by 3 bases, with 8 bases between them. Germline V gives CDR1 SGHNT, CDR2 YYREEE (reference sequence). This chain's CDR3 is CASSLGTHTGELFF. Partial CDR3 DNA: TGTGCCAGCAGCTTAGGGACTCACACCGGGGAG.

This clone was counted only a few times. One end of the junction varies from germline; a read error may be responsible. CDR3 bases read: TGTTCCAGCAGCTTAACTCGTATGGTCGATGAG. Encoded protein: CSSSLTRMVDE. The CDR3 as a whole reads CSSSLTRMVDEQFF. The chain recombines TRBV7-9 with TRBJ2-1; D not certain. Read data end 3 residues before the CDR3 end; the end is taken from the germline J gene. The CDR3 contains 14 residues. Looked up from germline, CDR1 is SEHNR and CDR2 is FQNEAQ (reference sequence).

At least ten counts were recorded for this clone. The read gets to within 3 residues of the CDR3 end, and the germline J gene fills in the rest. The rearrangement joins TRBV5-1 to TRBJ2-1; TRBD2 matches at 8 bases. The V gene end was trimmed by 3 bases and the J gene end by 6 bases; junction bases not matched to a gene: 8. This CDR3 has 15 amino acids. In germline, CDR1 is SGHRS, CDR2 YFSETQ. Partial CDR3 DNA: TGCGCCAGCAGCTCACTAGCGGACTACGGCAATGAG. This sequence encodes CASSSLADYGNE. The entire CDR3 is CASSSLADYGNEQFF. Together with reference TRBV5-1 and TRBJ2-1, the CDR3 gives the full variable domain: KAGVTQTPRYLIKTRGQQVTLSCSPISGHRSVSWYQQTPGQGLQFLFEYFSETQRNKGNFPGRFSGRQFSNSRSEMNVSTLELGDSALYLCASSSLADYGNEQFFGPGTRLTVL.

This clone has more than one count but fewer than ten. The part of the CDR3 DNA that was read is TGCGCCAGCAAATTCGGGAACACTGAA. Translating it yields CASKFGNTE. In full, the CDR3 reads CASKFGNTEAFF. V gene TRBV10-2 combines with J gene TRBJ1-1; D gene ambiguous. The read ends 3 residues before the CDR3 terminus; that terminus is restored from the germline J gene. The CDR3 runs to 12 residues. The V end lost 7 bases, the J end lost 1 base, and 7 bases lay between the germline ends. Germline assignment: CDR1 WSHSY and CDR2 SAAADI.

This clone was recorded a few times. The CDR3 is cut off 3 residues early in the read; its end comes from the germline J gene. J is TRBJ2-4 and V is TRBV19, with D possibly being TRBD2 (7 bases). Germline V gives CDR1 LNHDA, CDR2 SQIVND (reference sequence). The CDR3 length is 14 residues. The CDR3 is CASSRGGSRETQYF. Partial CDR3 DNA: TGTGCCAGTAGTAGGGGGGGCTCTCGGGAGACT.

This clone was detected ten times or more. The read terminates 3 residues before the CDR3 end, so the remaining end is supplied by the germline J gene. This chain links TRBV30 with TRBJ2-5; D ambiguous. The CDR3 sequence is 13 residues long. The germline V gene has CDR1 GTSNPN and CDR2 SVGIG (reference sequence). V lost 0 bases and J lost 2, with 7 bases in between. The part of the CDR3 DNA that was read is TGTGCCTGGAGTGTGGCCTTTCAAGAGACC. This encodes CAWSVAFQET. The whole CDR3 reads CAWSVAFQETQYF. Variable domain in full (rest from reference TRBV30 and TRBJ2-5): SQTIHQWPATLVQPVGSPLSLECTVEGTSNPNLYWYRQAAGRGLQLLFYSVGIGQISSEVPQNLSASRPQDRQFILSSKKLLLSDSGFYLCAWSVAFQETQYFGPGTRLLVL.

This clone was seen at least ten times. CDR3 DNA, as far as it was read: TGTGCCAGTAGTACGGGACAGGGTAGGGGCAATCAGCCC. Residues: CASSTGQGRGNQP. The whole CDR3 protein reads CASSTGQGRGNQPQHF. The chain links TRBV19 to TRBJ1-5, with 9 bases identical to TRBD1. The CDR3 is cut off 3 residues early in the read; its end comes from the germline J gene. Trimming removed 4 bases from V and 2 bases from J; junction bases left unmatched: 6. The germline gives CDR1 LNHDA, CDR2 SQIVND (reference sequence). The CDR3 is 16 residues long.

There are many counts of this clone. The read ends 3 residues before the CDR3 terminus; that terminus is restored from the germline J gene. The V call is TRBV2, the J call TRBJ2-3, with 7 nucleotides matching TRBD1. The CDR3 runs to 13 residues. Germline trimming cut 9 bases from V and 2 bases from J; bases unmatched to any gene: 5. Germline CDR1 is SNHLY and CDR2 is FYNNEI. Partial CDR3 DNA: TGTGCCAGTTCGACAGGGATCACAGATACG. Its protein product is CASSTGITDT. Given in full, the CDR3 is CASSTGITDTQYF.

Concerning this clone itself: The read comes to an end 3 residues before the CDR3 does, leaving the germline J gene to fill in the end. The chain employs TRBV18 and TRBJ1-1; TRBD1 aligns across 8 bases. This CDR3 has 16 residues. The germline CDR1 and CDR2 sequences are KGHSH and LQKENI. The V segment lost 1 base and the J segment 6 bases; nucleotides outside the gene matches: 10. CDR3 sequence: CASSPLFGQGFAEAFF. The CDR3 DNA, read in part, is TGTGCCAGCTCACCACTCTTTGGACAGGGTTTCGCTGAA.

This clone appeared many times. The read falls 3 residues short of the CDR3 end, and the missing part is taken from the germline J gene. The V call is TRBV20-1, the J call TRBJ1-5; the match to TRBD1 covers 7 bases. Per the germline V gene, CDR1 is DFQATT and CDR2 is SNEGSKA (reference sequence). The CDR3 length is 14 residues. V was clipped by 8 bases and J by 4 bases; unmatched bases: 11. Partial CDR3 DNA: TGCAGTAGTCAACAGGGGAGTTCTAATCAGCCC. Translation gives CSSQQGSSNQP. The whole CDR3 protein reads CSSQQGSSNQPQHF.

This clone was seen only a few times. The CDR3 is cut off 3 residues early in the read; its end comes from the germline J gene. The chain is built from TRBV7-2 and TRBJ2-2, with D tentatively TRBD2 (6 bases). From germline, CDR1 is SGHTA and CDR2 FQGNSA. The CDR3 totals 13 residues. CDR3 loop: CASSLGGASPLFF. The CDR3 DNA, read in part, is TGTGCCAGCAGCTTAGGCGGGGCCTCACCG.

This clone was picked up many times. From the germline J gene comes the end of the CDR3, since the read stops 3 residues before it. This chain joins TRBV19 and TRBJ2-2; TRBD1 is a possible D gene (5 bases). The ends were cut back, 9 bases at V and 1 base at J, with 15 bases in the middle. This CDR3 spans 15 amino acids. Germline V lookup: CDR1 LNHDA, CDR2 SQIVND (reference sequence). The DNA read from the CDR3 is TGTGCCAGCCTTAGCCACGACAGGAACACCGGGGAG. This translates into CASLSHDRNTGE. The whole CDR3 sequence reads CASLSHDRNTGELFF.

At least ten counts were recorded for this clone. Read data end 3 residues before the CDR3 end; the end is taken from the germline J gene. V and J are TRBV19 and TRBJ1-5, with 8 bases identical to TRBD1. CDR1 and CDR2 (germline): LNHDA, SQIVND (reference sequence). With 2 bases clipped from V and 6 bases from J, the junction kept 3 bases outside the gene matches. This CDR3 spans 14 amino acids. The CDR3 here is CASSILTGAQPQHF. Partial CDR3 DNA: TGTGCCAGTAGTATACTGACAGGGGCTCAGCCC.

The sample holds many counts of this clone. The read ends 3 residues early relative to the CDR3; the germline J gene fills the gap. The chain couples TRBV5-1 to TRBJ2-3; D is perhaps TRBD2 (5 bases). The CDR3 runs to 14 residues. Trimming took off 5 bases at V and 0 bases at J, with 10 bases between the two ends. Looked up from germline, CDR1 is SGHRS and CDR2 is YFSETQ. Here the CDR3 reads CASRTRPSTDTQYF. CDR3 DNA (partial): TGCGCCAGCAGAACTAGACCGAGCACAGATACG.

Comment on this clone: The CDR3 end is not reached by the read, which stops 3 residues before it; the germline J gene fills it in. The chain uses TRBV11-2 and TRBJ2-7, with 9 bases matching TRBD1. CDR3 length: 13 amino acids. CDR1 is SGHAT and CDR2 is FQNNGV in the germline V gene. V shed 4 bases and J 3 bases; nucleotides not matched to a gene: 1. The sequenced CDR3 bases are TGTGCCAGCAGCTCGGACAGGGGCTACGAG. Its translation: CASSSDRGYE. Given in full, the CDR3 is CASSSDRGYEQYF.

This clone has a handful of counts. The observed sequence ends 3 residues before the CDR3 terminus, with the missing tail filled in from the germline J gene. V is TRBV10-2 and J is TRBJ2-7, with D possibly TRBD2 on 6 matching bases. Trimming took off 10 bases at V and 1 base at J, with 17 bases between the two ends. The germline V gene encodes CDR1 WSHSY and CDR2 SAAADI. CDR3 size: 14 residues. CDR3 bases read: TGCGCCACCACAGATAGCGGCCCATCCTACGAG. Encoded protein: CATTDSGPSYE. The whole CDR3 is CATTDSGPSYEQYF.

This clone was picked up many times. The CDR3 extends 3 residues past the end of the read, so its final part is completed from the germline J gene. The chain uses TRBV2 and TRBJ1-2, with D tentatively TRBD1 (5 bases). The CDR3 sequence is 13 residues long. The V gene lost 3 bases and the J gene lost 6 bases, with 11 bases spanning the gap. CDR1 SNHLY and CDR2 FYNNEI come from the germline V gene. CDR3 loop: CASSERGRDGYTF. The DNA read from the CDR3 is TGTGCCAGCAGTGAGAGGGGCAGGGATGGC.

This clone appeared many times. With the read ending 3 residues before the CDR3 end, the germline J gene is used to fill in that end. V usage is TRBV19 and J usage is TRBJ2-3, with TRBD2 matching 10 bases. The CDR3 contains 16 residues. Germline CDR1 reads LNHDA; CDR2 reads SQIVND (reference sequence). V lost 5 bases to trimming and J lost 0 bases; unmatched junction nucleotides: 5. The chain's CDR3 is CASSSSTSGSTDTQYF. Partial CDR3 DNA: TGTGCCAGTAGTTCTTCGACTAGCGGGAGCACAGATACG.

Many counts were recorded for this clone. CDR3 bases read: TGTGCCAGCAGTGAAGCAGGGTTTAATTCACTC. Protein: CASSEAGFNSL. The CDR3 in its entirety is CASSEAGFNSLLTF. The chain is built from TRBV6-1 and TRBJ2-6; D call uncertain. The CDR3 end is not reached by the read, which stops 3 residues before it; the germline J gene fills it in. CDR1 MNHNS and CDR2 SASEGT come from the germline V gene. The CDR3 totals 14 residues.

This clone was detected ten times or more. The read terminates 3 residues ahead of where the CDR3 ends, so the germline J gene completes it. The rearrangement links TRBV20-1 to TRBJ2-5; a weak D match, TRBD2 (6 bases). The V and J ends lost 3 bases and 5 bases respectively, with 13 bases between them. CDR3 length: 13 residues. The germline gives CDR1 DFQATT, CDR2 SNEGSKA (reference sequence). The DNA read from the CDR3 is TGCAGTGCTAGGGCGACTAGAAAGGAGACC. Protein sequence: CSARATRKET. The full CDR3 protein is CSARATRKETQYF.

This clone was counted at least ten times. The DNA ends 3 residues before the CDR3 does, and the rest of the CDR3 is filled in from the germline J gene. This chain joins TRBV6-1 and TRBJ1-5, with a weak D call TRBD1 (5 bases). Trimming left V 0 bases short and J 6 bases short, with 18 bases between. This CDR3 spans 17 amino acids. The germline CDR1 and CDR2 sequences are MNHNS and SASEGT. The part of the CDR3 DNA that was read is TGTGCCAGCAGTGAAGCGCTTCGGGGGTCAGTTTCTCAGCCC. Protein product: CASSEALRGSVSQP. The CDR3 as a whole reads CASSEALRGSVSQPQHF.

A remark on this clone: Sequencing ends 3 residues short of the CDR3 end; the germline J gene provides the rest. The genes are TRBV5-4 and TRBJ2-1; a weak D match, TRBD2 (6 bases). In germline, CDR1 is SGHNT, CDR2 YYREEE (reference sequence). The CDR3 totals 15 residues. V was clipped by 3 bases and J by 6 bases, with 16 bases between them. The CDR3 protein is CASSSRLVRANEQFF. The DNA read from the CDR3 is TGTGCCAGCAGCTCGCGACTAGTTAGGGCCAATGAG.

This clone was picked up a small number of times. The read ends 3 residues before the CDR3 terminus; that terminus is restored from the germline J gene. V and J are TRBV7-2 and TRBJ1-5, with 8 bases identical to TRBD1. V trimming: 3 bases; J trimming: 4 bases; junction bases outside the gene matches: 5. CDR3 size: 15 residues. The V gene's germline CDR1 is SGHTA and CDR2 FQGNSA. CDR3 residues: CASSFGTGLNQPQHF. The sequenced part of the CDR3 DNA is TGTGCCAGCAGCTTCGGGACAGGTTTGAATCAGCCC.

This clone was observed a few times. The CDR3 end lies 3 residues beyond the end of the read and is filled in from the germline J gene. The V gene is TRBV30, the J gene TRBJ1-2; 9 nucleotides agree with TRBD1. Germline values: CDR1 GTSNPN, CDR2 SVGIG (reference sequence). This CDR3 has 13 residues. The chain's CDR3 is CAWTWTGDNDYTF. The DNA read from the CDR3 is TGTGCCTGGACCTGGACAGGGGACAATGAC.

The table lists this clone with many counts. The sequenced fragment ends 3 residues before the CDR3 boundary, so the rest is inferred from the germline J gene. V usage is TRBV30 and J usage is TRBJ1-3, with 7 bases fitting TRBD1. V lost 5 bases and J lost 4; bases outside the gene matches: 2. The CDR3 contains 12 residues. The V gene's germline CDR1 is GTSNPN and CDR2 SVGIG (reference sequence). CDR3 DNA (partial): TGTGCCTGGGGGGGACAGGGAAACACC. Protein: CAWGGQGNT. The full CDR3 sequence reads CAWGGQGNTIYF.

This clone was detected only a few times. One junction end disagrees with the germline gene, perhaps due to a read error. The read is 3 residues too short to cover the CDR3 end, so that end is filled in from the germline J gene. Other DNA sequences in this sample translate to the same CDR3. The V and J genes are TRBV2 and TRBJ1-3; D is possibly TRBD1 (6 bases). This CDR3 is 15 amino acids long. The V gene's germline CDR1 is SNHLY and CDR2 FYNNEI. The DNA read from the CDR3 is TGTGCCAGCAGTAGGCAGGGGTACTCTGGAAACACG. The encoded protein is CASSRQGYSGNT. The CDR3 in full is CASSRQGYSGNTIYF.

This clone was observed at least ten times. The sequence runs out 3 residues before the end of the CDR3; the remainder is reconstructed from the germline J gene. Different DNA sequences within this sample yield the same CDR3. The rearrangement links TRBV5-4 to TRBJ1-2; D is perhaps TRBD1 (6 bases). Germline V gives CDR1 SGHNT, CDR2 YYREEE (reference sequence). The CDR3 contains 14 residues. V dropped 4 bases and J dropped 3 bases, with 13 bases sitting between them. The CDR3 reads CASSGRTVDYGYTF. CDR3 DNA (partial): TGTGCCAGCAGCGGGAGGACAGTTGACTATGGC. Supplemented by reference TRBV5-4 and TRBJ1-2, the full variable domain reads ETGVTQSPTHLIKTRGQQVTLRCSSQSGHNTVSWYQQALGQGPQFIFQYYREEENGRGNFPPRFSGLQFPNYSSELNVNALELDDSALYLCASSGRTVDYGYTFGSGTRLTVV.

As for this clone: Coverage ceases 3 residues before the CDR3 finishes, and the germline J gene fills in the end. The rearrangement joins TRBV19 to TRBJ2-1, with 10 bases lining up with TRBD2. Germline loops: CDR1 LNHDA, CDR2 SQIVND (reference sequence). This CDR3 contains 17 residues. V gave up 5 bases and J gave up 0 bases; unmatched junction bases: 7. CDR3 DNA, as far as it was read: TGTGCCAGTAGTTTAGCGGGGGGACTCAGCTCCTACAATGAG. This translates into CASSLAGGLSSYNE. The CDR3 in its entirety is CASSLAGGLSSYNEQFF.

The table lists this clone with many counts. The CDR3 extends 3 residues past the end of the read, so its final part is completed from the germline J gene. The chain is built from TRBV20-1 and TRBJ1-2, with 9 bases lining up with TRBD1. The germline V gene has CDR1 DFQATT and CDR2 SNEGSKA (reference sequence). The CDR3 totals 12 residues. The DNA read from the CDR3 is TGCAGTGCTAAGGCGACAGGGGGAGGC. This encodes CSAKATGGG. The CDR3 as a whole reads CSAKATGGGYTF.